The clone carrying this T cell receptor beta chain occurred many times. Its antigen remains unidentified. The sample belongs to a study of T cells in Graves' hyperthyroidism and ophthalmopathy. Study-wide findings and caveats: Patients with ophthalmopathy were separated from those with stable hyperthyroidism by a 13 V-J model.

Patients showing uncontrolled infection, other autoimmune disease, pregnancy or lactation were ineligible. Authors of the study amplified TCR beta CDR3 regions from RNA transcripts. In the first-round RT-PCR of the TCR CDR3, the HTBI primer set was used. TCRdb re-derived calls from the multiplex PCR reads in MiXCR, one entry per CDR3 protein. The sample carries 600,000 to 850,000 distinct CDR3 sequences, roughly a sixth recorded once. Germline V gene sequence: CDR1 SGHAT, CDR2 FQNNGV. This CDR3 region has 15 residues. Between the trimmed V and J ends, which lost 3 bases and 0 bases, there was a span of 11 bases.

Material: blood. The rearrangement joins TRBV11-2 to TRBJ1-1; D is unresolved. The clonotype comes from a woman aged 50 to 60 with Graves' hyperthyroidism that later progressed to Graves' ophthalmopathy. The CDR3 DNA reads TGTGCCAGCAGCTTGCGTATTCGCCTGAACACTGAAGCTTTCTTT. Translated: CASSLRIRLNTEAFF.